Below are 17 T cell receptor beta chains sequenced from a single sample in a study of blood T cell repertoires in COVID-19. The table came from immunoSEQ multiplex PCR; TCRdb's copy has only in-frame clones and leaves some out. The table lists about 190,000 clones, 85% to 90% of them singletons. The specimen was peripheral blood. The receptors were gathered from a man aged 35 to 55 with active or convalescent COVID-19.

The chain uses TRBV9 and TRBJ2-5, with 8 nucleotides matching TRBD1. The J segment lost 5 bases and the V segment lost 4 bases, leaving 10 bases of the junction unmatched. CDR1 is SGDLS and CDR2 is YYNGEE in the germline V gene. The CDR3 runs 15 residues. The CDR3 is CASSTGQGITETQYF. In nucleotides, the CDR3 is TGTGCCAGCAGCACAGGACAGGGCATTACGGAGACCCAGTACTTC.

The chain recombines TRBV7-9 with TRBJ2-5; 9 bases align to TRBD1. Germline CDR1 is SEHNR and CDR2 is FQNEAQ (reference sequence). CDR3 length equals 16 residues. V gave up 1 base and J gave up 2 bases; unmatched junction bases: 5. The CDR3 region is CASSLGKGQGQETQYF. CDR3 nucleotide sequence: TGTGCCAGCAGCTTAGGAAAGGGACAGGGACAAGAGACCCAGTACTTC.

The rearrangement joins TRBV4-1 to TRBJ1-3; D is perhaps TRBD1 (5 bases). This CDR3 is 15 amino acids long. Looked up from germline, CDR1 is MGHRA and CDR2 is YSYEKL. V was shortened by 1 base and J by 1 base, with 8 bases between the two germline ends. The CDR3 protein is CASSQVAGSGNTIYF. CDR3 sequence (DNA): TGCGCCAGCAGCCAAGTGGCAGGGTCTGGAAACACCATATATTTT.

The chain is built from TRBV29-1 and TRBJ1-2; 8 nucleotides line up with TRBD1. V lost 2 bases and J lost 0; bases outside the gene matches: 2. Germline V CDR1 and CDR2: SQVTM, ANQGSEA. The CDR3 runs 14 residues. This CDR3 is CSVENRGTNYGYTF. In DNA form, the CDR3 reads TGCAGCGTTGAAAACAGGGGGACTAACTATGGCTACACCTTC.

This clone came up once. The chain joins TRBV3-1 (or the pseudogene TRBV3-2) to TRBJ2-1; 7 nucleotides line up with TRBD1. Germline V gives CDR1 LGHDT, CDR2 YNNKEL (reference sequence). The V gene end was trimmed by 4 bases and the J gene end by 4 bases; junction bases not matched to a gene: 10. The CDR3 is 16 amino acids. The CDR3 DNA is TGTGCCAGCAGCCTTTCCCCCGGGACAGTTTACAATGAGCAGTTCTTC. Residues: CASSLSPGTVYNEQFF.

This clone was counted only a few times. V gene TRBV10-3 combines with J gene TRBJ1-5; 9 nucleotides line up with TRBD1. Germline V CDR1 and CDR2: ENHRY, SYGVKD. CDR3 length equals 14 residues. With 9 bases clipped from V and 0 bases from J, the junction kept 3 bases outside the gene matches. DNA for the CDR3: TGTGCCATAAGACAGGGGGGTAGCAATCAGCCCCAGCATTTT. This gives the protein CAIRQGGSNQPQHF.

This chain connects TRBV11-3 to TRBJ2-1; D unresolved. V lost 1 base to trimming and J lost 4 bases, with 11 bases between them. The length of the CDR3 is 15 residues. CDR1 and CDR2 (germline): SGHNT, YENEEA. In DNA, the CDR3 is TGTGCCAGCAGCTTAGCGCGCAATCTTTACAATGAGCAGTTCTTC. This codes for CASSLARNLYNEQFF.

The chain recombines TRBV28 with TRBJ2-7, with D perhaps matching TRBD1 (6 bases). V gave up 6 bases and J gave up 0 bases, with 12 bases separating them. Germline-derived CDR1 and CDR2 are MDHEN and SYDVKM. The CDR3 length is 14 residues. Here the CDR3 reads CASRTGKSSYEQYF. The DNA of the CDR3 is TGTGCCAGCAGGACAGGTAAAAGCTCCTACGAGCAGTACTTC.

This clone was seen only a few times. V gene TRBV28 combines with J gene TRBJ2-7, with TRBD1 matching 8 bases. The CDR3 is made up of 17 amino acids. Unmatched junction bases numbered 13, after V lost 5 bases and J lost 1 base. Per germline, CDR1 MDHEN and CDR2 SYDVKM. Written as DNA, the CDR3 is TGTGCCAGCAGTGCGGGCCCGGGGACAGGAGATTCCTACGAGCAGTACTTC. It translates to CASSAGPGTGDSYEQYF.

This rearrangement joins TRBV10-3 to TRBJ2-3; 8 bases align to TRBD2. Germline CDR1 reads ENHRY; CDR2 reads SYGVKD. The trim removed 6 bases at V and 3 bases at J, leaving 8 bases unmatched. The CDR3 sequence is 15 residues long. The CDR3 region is CAISLSGGRTDTQYF. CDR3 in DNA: TGTGCCATCAGCTTGTCGGGGGGGCGGACAGATACGCAGTATTTT.

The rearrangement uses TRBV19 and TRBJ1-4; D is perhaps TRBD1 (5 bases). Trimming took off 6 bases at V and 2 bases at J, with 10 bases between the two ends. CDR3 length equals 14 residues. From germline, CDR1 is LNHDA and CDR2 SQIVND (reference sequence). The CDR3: CASRQDTTNEKLFF. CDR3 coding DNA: TGTGCCAGTAGACAGGACACCACTAATGAAAAACTGTTTTTT.

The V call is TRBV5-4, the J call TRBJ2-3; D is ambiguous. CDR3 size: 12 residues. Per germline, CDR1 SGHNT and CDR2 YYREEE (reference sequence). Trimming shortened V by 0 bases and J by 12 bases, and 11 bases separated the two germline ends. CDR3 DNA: TGTGCCAGCAGCTTGGCCGCGGCAGACCAGTATTTT. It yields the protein CASSLAAADQYF.

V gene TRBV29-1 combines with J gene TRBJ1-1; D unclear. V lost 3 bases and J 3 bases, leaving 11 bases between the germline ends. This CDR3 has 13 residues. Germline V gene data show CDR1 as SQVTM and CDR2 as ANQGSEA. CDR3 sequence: CSVDSWEYTEAFF. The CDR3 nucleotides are TGCAGCGTTGACAGTTGGGAGTACACTGAAGCTTTCTTT.

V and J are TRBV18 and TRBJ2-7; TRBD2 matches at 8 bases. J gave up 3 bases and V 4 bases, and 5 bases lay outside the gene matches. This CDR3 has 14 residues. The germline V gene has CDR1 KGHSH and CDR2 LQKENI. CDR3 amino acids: CASSRAGGSYEQYF. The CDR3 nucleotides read TGTGCCAGCTCACGGGCGGGGGGCAGCTACGAGCAGTACTTC.

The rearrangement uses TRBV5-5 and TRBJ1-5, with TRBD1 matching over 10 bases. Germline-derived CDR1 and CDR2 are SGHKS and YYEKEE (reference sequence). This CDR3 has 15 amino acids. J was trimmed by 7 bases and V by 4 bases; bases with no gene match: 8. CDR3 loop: CASSPDRGLGQPQHF. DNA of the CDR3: TGTGCCAGCAGCCCAGACAGGGGGCTCGGGCAGCCCCAGCATTTT.

CDR3 protein: CASSRLTLAGSYEQYF. In nucleotides, the CDR3 is TGTGCCAGCAGCCGATTAACATTAGCGGGGTCCTACGAGCAGTACTTC. This chain joins TRBV3-1 (or the pseudogene TRBV3-2) and TRBJ2-7, with 8 bases aligning to TRBD2. Germline V gives CDR1 LGHDT, CDR2 YNNKEL (reference sequence). The CDR3 is made up of 16 amino acids. Trimming cost V 4 bases and J 1 base; bases outside gene matches: 9.

CDR3 sequence (DNA): TGTGCCAGCAGTTCCCCCGGGGGACAGACTACCTACGAGCAGTACTTC. Translated, it gives CASSSPGGQTTYEQYF. The rearrangement links TRBV28 to TRBJ2-7, with D perhaps TRBD1 (7 bases). Germline-derived CDR1 and CDR2 are MDHEN and SYDVKM. V lost 4 bases, J lost 2 bases, and 18 bases lay in between. This CDR3 comprises 16 residues.